Listed below are T cell receptor beta chains from one sample, sequenced in a study of cytomegalovirus exposure and HLA in healthy donors. Produced via immunoSEQ multiplex PCR; TCRdb's table is partial and in-frame only. The table shows around 63,000 clones, with about 71% occurring only once. Sequencing was done on a sample of PBMCs. These receptors all stem from a man aged 60 to 75 in good health and CMV-seropositive. CDR3s include the opening cysteine and the closing phenylalanine or tryptophan. D genes are given only for firm matches. Some rows have no size entry. The others give once, few or many, or a class for an expanded clone.

V gene	D gene	clone size	J gene	CDR3 DNA	CDR3 protein
TRBV18	.	.	TRBJ2-3	TGTGCCAGCTCACCGACTAGCACAGATACGCAGTATTTT	CASSPTSTDTQYF
TRBV28	TRBD2	.	TRBJ2-1	TGTGCCAGCAGCGATCTAGCGGGAGGGAGCAATGAGCAGTTCTTC	CASSDLAGGSNEQFF
TRBV6-5	.	.	TRBJ2-7	TGTGCCAGCAGTTACTCGGGGGGAAACTACGAGCAGTACTTC	CASSYSGGNYEQYF
TRBV27	.	.	TRBJ2-3	TGTGCCAGCAGTTTATTCCCGGACACCCGGGGCACAGATACGCAGTATTTT	CASSLFPDTRGTDTQYF
TRBV6-6	TRBD2	.	TRBJ2-3	TGTGCCAGCAGTTACGGGGCGGGAGGGATCGCAGATACGCAGTATTTT	CASSYGAGGIADTQYF
TRBV27	TRBD2	.	TRBJ2-1	TGTGCCAGCAGTTTCAGACAGACTAGCGGGAGAGGGCTCAATGAGCAGTTCTTC	CASSFRQTSGRGLNEQFF
TRBV5-6	.	.	TRBJ2-5	TGTGCCAGCAGCCCCGGACAGAGACAAGAGACCCAGTACTTC	CASSPGQRQETQYF
TRBV5-1	TRBD1	.	TRBJ1-2	TGCGCCAGCAGCTTGGTCGGGCAGGGGGTTAATGGCTACACCTTC	CASSLVGQGVNGYTF
TRBV5-6	TRBD1	.	TRBJ1-1	TGTGCCAGCAGCTTGGGAATCCCTGTACAGGGGGTAGGTTTCTTT	CASSLGIPVQGVGFF
TRBV11-3	.	.	TRBJ2-1	TGTGCCAGCACTTTTGATCCAGGCGCTGAGCAGTTCTTC	CASTFDPGAEQFF
TRBV7-9	TRBD1	.	TRBJ2-3	TGTGCCAGCAGCTTAGGGACAGGGGGTACAAGAGGCTATACGCAGTATTTT	CASSLGTGGTRGYTQYF
TRBV5-1	.	few	TRBJ2-2	TGCGCCAGCAGCTTGGAGAGGTGGGGAGGTAGCACCGGGGAGCTGTTTTTT	CASSLERWGGSTGELFF
TRBV18	.	.	TRBJ2-2	TGTGCCAGCTCACCGACGGGGGGGGAGCTGTTTTTT	CASSPTGGELFF
TRBV6-1	TRBD1	.	TRBJ2-1	TGTGCCAGCAGTCGCCGGGACAGGGTCAATGAGCAGTTCTTC	CASSRRDRVNEQFF
TRBV28	TRBD1	.	TRBJ1-1	TGTGCCAGCAGATATCAACAGGGGATGTACACTGAAGCTTTCTTT	CASRYQQGMYTEAFF
TRBV5-4	TRBD1	once	TRBJ1-2	TGTGCCAGCTCAACCTCCGGGACAGATACTTATGGCTACACCTTC	CASSTSGTDTYGYTF
TRBV5-1	TRBD1	.	TRBJ2-7	TGCGCCAGCAGCATAGGGACAGGGGGCGGATACGAGCAGTACTTC	CASSIGTGGGYEQYF
TRBV7-6	TRBD2	.	TRBJ2-1	TGTGCCAGCAGCCCCACTAGCGGGGGGAGGTATGAGCAGTTCTTC	CASSPTSGGRYEQFF
TRBV10-3	.	few	TRBJ2-7	TGTGCCATCAACGAAGGCGCCGGGACTGGAAGCCACGAGCAGTACTTC	CAINEGAGTGSHEQYF
TRBV6-5	.	.	TRBJ2-5	TGTGCCAGCAGTTACGGCCCCGAGGAGCGGGAGACCCAGTACTTC	CASSYGPEERETQYF
TRBV5-6	TRBD2	.	TRBJ2-5	TGTGCCAGCAGCTTGGTGGCGGGAGGGCCGTCAGGCGAGACCCAGTACTTC	CASSLVAGGPSGETQYF
TRBV9	.	few	TRBJ1-2	TGTGCCAGCAGCGCGCAAGGACTCAGCTCTTATGGCTACACCTTC	CASSAQGLSSYGYTF
TRBV13	TRBD1	.	TRBJ2-6	TGTGCCAGCAGCATTTACACAGGGGCTGGGGCCAACGTCCTGACTTTC	CASSIYTGAGANVLTF
TRBV19	.	few	TRBJ2-1	TGTGCCAGTAGCCCTAGGTCCTACAATGAGCAGTTCTTC	CASSPRSYNEQFF
TRBV5-5	.	.	TRBJ2-7	TGTGCCAGCAGCTTGGGGACACCGTACGAGCAGTACTTC	CASSLGTPYEQYF
TRBV7-9	TRBD2	.	TRBJ2-3	TGTGCCAGCAGGAAGCGGGGGGGCACAGATACGCAGTATTTT	CASRKRGGTDTQYF
TRBV6-5	.	.	TRBJ2-1	TGTGCCAGCAGTTTAATCCGGGGGAACAATGAGCAGTTCTTC	CASSLIRGNNEQFF
TRBV6-5	TRBD1	.	TRBJ2-1	TGTGCCAGCAGTGAACAGGGGTACAATGAGCAGTTCTTC	CASSEQGYNEQFF
TRBV4-1	TRBD2	.	TRBJ2-1	TGCGCCAGCGCTCGAGGGGGGCTAGCGGGCCCCAATGAGCAGTTCTTC	CASARGGLAGPNEQFF
TRBV29-1	.	once	TRBJ2-2	TGCAGCGTTGAACGGGGCACCGGGGAGCTGTTTTTT	CSVERGTGELFF
TRBV7-2	.	.	TRBJ2-7	TGTGCCAGCAGCTCGCCCTTTAGCGAGCAGTACTTC	CASSSPFSEQYF